Below, 2 T cell receptor beta chains from the same sample are listed, as sequenced in a study of T cells in Graves' hyperthyroidism and ophthalmopathy (dated by TCRdb to about 2019). Library preparation used multiplex PCR. TCRdb shows the sequencer as Illumina HiSeq 2000. Amplification of TCR beta CDR3 regions was carried out from RNA transcripts. The TCR CDR3 was subjected to a first round of RT-PCR using the HTBI primer set and the Qiagen OneStep RT-PCR kit. In-frame beta chains were kept once TCRdb had trimmed the public reads at Q25 with fastp and called clones with MiXCR. Rows are unified per CDR3 protein, each entry keeping the most common DNA and genes. Recorded for this sample are roughly 400,000 distinct CDR3 sequences; about 14% of them occurred a single time. The ten largest clonotypes hold around 30% of the sample. The sample was blood. All receptors come from a man aged 45-65 years with Graves' ophthalmopathy.

This clonotype was counted many times. This sequence joins TRBV2 and TRBJ2-7; D is unclear. Germline values: CDR1 SNHLY, CDR2 FYNNEI. The length of the CDR3 is 12 residues. V was trimmed by 2 bases and J by 0 bases, leaving 2 bases between them. The CDR3 is CASSEYSYEQYF. In DNA form, the CDR3 reads TGTGCCAGCAGTGAATACTCCTACGAGCAGTACTTC.

This clonotype was counted at least ten times. This chain joins TRBV28 and TRBJ1-5, with D possibly being TRBD1 (5 bases). CDR3 length equals 15 residues. Trimming left V 6 bases short and J 0 bases short, with 12 bases between. Germline V gene data show CDR1 as MDHEN and CDR2 as SYDVKM. The CDR3: CASRLRGYSNQPQHF. The DNA for the CDR3 is TGTGCCAGCAGGCTGCGGGGGTATAGCAATCAGCCCCAGCATTTT.